This T cell receptor beta chain was captured in a study of blood T cell repertoires in COVID-19. Original methodology: Nucleated cell number was recorded as an estimate derived from reference gene primer amplification. TCRdb's copy holds only in-frame clones and misses some; the assay was immunoSEQ multiplex PCR. D and trimming were read from the DNA, whereas the V and J calls and clone size are those reported in that table. Found here are approximately 110,000 clones, around nine tenths of them singletons; the top ten hold under 9%. The CDR3 spans 15 residues. V was pared by 6 bases and J by 4 bases, with 7 bases of the junction left unmatched. Germline values: CDR1 KGHSH, CDR2 LQKENI.

The sequencing input was peripheral blood. This rearrangement joins TRBV18 to TRBJ2-1, with 9 bases matching TRBD2. This sequence was found in a woman aged 65 to 85 who had recovered from COVID-19. The CDR3 loop is CASSQAGGFYNEQFF. The CDR3 DNA reads as TGTGCCAGCTCTCAAGCGGGAGGTTTTTACAATGAGCAGTTCTTC.